A single T cell receptor (beta chain) is shown here with its context. This clone's antigen is unknown. No quality values exist for individual bases; no much larger clone is one base distant. Whole blood was collected in K2EDTA tubes by collaborating institutions according to the institutions' own protocols. For TCRbeta analysis, collaborators shipped samples as frozen whole blood, isolated PBMCs, or DNA extracted from either of those sample types. V is reduced by 8 bases and J by 4 bases, leaving a spacing of 13 bases between them. Via the germline V gene (reference sequence), CDR1 is SEHNR and CDR2 FQNEAQ. The CDR3 sequence holds 13 residues, the cysteine and phenylalanine included. CDR3 DNA is the only sequence kept; it has 39 bases, read in frame from the first base. TCRbeta CDR3 regions were amplified from genomic DNA by means of the immunoSEQ Assay, a bias-controlled multiplex PCR. The authors' analysis ran thus. Nucleated cell counts per sample were estimated from amplification of reference gene primers within the assay. Sequence reads were collapsed and filtered to measure the absolute abundance of every unique TCRbeta CDR3 rearrangement. For each sample, productive Simpson clonality was calculated as the square root of Simpson's diversity index over productive rearrangements. Held by TCRdb, this immuneACCESS table contains in-frame sequences only and omits some clones. Under half of the omission traces to an unresolved V gene where checked; the cause of the rest is unknown. V, J and clone size are those of that table, while D and trimming were read from the DNA. The sample records 150,000 to 200,000 clones, 81% of which are singletons. The top ten clonotypes cover roughly 11% of the sample.

The sample comes from a study of blood T cell repertoires in COVID-19 (dated by TCRdb to the early 2020s). For context, the study as a whole: Collaborator samples came from the United States, Italy and Spain and covered acute and convalescent phases of COVID-19. The material from the prospective study consisted of cDNA or gDNA derived from T cells, B-cell-depleted T cells, or PBMCs. Deeply sampled blood TCRbeta repertoires from subjects exposed to, actively infected with, or recovered from COVID-19 were included in the dataset. The repertoires were released in a freely available public database intended as a resource for research on the immune response to SARS-CoV-2. Samples came from the ongoing ImmuneRACE study (first 160 participants) plus 1,254 subjects from 6 global collaborators. Nearly every sample came with metadata listing a de-identified subject ID, COVID-19 status, age in years and sex. Where available, HLA class I and class II types were obtained from metadata supplied by the sample provider rather than from assay-based typing.

Study-wide findings and limitations: The quantity of clinical and demographic metadata differed by source and by participant and was supplied without curation.

The origin of this receptor is a man aged 55-75 years with active or convalescent COVID-19. This receptor chain uses TRBV7-9 and TRBJ2-3, with a weak D call of TRBD2 (6 bases match). The sample comprised peripheral blood. Here the CDR3 is given as CASGGTTADTQYF. Here is the DNA: TGTGCCAGCGGCGGGACGACCGCAGATACGCAGTATTTT.